This TCR beta chain was recovered during a study of blood T cell repertoires in COVID-19. Study overall: Specimens from acute and convalescent COVID-19 originated in the United States, Italy and Spain. Nucleic acid was either cDNA or gDNA, and it came from T cells, B-cell-depleted T cells, or PBMCs.

Original processing methods: Amplification with reference gene primers provided the estimates of nucleated cell counts. Clones were sequenced by immunoSEQ multiplex PCR, and TCRdb holds only the in-frame ones, with some missing. The V and J calls and the clone size are those of that table, but D and trimming were determined from the DNA. The repertoire consists of 150,000 or so clones, with about 80% occurring once and the leading ten covering about 29%. V was shortened by 2 bases and J by 2 bases, with 15 bases between the two germline ends. This CDR3 spans 16 amino acids. In germline, CDR1 is MDHEN, CDR2 SYDVKM.

Specimen: peripheral blood. This TCR was recovered from a woman aged 55-75 years with acute or convalescent COVID-19. The chain joins TRBV28 to TRBJ2-5, with D tentatively TRBD1 (6 bases). CDR3 coding DNA: TGTGCCAGCAGTTTAGATCCCCGGACAGATCAAGAGACCCAGTACTTC. Residues: CASSLDPRTDQETQYF.